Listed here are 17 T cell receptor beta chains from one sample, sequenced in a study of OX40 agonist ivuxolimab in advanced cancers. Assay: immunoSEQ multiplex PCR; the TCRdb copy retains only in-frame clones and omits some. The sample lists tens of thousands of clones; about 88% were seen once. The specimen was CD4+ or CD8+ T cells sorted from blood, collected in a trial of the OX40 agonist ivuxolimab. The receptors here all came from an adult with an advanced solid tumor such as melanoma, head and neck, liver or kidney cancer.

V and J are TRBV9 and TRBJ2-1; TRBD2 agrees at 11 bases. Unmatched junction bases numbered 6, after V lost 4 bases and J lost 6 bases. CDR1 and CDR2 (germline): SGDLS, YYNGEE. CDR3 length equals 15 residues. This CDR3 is CASSQTSGVVNEQFF. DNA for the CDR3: TGTGCCAGCAGCCAGACTAGCGGGGTGGTCAATGAGCAGTTCTTC.

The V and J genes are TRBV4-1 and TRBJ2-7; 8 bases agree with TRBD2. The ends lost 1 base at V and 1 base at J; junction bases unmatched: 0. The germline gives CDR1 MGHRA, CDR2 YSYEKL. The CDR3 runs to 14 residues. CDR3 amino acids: CASSQGGGSYEQYF. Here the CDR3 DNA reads TGCGCCAGCAGCCAAGGCGGGGGGTCCTACGAGCAGTACTTC.

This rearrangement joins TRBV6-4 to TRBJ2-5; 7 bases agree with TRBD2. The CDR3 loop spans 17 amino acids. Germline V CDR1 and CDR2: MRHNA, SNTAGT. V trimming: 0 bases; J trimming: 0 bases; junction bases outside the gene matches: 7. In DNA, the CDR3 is TGTGCCAGCAGTGACTCGAGGGACTACCAGTACCAAGAGACCCAGTACTTC. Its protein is CASSDSRDYQYQETQYF.

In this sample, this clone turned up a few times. The CDR3 DNA sequence: TGTGCCTGGAGTTCTTTCGAAAGGGCGGGCGGCAATCAGCCCCAGCATTTT. It encodes CAWSSFERAGGNQPQHF. This chain connects TRBV30 to TRBJ1-5, with D unclear. This CDR3 is 17 amino acids long. Trimming stripped 2 bases from V and 2 bases from J, with 19 bases between. CDR1 and CDR2 (germline): GTSNPN, SVGIG (reference sequence).

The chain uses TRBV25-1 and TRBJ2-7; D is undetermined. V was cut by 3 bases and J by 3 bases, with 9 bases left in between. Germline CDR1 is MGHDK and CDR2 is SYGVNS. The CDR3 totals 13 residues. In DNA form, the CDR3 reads TGTGCCAGCAGTGACAGGAACGGCTACGAGCAGTACTTC. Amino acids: CASSDRNGYEQYF.

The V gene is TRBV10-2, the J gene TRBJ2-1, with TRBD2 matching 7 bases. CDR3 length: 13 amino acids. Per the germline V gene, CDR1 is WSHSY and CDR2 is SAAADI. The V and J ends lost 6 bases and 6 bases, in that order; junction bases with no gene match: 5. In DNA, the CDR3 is TGCGCCAGCAGCCCGACTAGCCCCAATGAGCAGTTCTTC. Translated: CASSPTSPNEQFF.

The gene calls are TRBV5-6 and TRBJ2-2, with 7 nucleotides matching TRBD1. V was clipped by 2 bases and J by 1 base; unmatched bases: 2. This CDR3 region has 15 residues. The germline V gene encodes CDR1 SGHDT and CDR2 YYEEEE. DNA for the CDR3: TGTGCCAGCAGCTTCGGGACAGAGAACACCGGGGAGCTGTTTTTT. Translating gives CASSFGTENTGELFF.

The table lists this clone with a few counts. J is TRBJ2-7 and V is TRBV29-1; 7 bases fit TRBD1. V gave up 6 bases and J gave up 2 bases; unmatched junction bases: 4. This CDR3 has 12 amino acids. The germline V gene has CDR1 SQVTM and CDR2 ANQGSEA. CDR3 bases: TGCAGCGTAGAAACAGGGGCCTACGAGCAGTACTTC. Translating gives CSVETGAYEQYF.

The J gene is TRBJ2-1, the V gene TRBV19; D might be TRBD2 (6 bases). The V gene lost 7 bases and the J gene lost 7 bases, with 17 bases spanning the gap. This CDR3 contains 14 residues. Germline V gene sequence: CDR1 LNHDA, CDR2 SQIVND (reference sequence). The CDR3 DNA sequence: TGTGCCAGTAATAACGTGGGACTCCGAAATGAGCAGTTCTTC. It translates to CASNNVGLRNEQFF.

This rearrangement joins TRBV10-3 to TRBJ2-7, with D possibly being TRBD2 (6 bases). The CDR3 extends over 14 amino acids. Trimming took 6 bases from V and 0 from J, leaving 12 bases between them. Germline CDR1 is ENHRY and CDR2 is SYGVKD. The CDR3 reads CAIRTDGSSYEQYF. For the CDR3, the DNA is TGTGCCATCAGGACGGACGGGAGCTCCTACGAGCAGTACTTC.

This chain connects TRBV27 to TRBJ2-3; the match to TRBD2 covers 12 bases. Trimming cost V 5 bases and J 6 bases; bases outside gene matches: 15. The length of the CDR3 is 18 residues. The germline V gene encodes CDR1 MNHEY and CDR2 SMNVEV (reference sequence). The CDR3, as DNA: TGTGCCAGCAGTCTACTCAGGACTAGCGGGATGGGTATCGATACGCAGTATTTT. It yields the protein CASSLLRTSGMGIDTQYF.

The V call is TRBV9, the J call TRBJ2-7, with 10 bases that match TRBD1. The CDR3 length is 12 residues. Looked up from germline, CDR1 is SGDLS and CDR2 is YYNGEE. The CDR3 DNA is TGTGCTTCCGGGACAGGGGATACCGAGCAGTACTTC. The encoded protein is CASGTGDTEQYF.

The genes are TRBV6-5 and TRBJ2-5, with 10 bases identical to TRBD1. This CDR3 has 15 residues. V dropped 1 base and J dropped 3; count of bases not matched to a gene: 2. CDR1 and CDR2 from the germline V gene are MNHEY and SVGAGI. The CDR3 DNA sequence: TGTGCCAGCAGTTACTTGACAGGGGGCGAAGAGACCCAGTACTTC. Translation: CASSYLTGGEETQYF.

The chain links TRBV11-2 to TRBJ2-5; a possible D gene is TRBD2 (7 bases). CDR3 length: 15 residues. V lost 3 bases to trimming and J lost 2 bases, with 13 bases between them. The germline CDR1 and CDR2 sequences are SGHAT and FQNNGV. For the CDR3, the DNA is TGTGCCAGCAGCTTGGGGCGGGGGCCTCAAGAGACCCAGTACTTC. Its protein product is CASSLGRGPQETQYF.

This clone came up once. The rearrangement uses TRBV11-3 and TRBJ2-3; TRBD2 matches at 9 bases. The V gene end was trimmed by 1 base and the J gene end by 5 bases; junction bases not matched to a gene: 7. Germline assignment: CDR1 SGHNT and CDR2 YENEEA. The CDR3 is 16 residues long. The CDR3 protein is CASSLGGAGGQDTQYF. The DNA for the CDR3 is TGTGCCAGCAGCTTAGGCGGGGCGGGGGGGCAAGATACGCAGTATTTT.

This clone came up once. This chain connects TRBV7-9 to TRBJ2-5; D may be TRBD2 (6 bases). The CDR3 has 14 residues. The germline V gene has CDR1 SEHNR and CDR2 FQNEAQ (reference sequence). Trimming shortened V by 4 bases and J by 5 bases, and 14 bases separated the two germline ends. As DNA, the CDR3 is TGTGCCAGCAGCTACTTAACCGCGGGGGAGACCCAGTACTTC. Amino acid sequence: CASSYLTAGETQYF. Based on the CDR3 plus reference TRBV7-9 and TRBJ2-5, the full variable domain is DTGVSQNPRHKITKRGQNVTFRCDPISEHNRLYWYRQTLGQGPEFLTYFQNEAQLEKSRLLSDRFSAERPKGSFSTLEIQRTEQGDSAMYLCASSYLTAGETQYFGPGTRLLVL.

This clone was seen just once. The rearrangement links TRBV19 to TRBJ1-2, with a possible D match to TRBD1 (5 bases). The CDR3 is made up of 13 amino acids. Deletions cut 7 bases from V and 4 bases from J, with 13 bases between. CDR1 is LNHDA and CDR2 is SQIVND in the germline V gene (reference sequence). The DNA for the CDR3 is TGTGCCAGTACTCCGGGGGAAGGCTATGGCTACACCTTC. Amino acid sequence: CASTPGEGYGYTF.